By sample fraction, the clone carrying this T cell receptor (beta chain) is large. Its matching antigen is unknown. This entry belongs to a study of T cell repertoires in ileal Crohn's disease. Study information: Every patient was operated on for stricturing (roughly 60%) or penetrating (about 39%) complications. Points from the study as a whole: Mucosal expansions were suggested to be mainly CD8 T cells.

V lost 4 bases and J lost 6; bases outside the gene matches: 6. From germline, CDR1 is WNHNN and CDR2 SYGVQD (reference sequence). CDR3 length: 14 residues. Assay used: immunoSEQ multiplex PCR; TCRdb lists only in-frame clones, some missing. The sample lists fewer than 4,000 clones, roughly 90% occurring once. The receptor was isolated from an adult with Crohn's disease. The sample comprised ileal tissue. J is TRBJ1-5 and V is TRBV10-1; 7 bases map to TRBD1. The CDR3 is CASSATGVGQPQHF. The CDR3 DNA sequence: TGCGCCAGCAGTGCAACAGGGGTTGGTCAGCCCCAGCATTTT.